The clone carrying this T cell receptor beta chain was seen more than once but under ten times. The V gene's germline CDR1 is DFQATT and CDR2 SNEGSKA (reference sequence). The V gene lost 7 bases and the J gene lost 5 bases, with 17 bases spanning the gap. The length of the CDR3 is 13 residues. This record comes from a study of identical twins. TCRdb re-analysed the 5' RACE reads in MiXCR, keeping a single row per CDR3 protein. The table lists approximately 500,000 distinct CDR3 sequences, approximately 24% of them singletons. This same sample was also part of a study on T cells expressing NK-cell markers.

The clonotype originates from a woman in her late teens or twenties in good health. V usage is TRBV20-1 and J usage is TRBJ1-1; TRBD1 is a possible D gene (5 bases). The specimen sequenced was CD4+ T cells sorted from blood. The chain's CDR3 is CSVLRGPGTEAFF. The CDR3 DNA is TGCAGTGTTCTACGGGGACCGGGGACTGAAGCTTTCTTT.